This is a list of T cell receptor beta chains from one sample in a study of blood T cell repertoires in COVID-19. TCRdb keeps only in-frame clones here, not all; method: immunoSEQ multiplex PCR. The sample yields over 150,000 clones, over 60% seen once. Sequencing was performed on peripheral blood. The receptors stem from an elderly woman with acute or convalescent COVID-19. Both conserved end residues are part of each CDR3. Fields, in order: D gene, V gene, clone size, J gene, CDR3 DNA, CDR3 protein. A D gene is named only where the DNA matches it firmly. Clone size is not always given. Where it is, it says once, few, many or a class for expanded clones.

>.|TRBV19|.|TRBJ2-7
TGTGCCAGTAGTATAGGGCACCGGGACGAGCAGTACTTC
CASSIGHRDEQYF
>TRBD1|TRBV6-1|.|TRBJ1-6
TGTGCCAGCAGTGAAACACACAGGGGTAATTCACCCCTCCACTTT
CASSETHRGNSPLHF
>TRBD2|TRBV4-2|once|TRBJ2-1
TGTGCCAGCAGCCCCGGGGAAGCGGGGGGGAATGAGCAGTTCTTC
CASSPGEAGGNEQFF
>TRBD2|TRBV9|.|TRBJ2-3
TGTGCCAGCAGCGTGGACGGGAGGGCAGATACGCAGTATTTT
CASSVDGRADTQYF
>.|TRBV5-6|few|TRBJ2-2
TGTGCCAGCAGCTTTCTGGGGCTCAACACCGGGGAGCTGTTTTTT
CASSFLGLNTGELFF
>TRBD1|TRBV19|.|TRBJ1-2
TGTGCCAGTAGTTCCCTGACAGGGCTGGACTATGGCTACACCTTC
CASSSLTGLDYGYTF
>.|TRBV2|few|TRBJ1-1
TGTGCCAGCAGTGGGGGAGTTGGGAAAATGAACACTGAAGCTTTCTTT
CASSGGVGKMNTEAFF
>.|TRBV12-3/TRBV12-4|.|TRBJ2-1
TGTGCCAGCAGTTTGATGAGGGCGAATGAGCAGTTCTTC
CASSLMRANEQFF
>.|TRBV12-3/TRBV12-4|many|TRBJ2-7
TGTGCCAGCAGTTTTGGCAGGGGCTACGAGCAGTACTTC
CASSFGRGYEQYF
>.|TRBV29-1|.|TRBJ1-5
TGCAGCGTTGGGGAGACAGGAGACGGTGGTCAGCCCCAGCATTTT
CSVGETGDGGQPQHF
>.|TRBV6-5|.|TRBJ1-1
TGTGCCAGCAGTTTTAGGGAACAGGGCACTGAAGCTTTCTTT
CASSFREQGTEAFF
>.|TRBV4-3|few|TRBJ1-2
TGCGCCAGCAGCCAAGTTCTAAGCCAACTGGGGCTTAACTATGGCTACACCTTC
CASSQVLSQLGLNYGYTF
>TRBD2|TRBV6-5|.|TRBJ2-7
TGTGCCAGCAGTAGTTTAGCGGGGGGGTTCTACGAGCAGTACTTC
CASSSLAGGFYEQYF
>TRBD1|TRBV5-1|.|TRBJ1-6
TGCGCCAGCACCCGAGGCCCTCGGACAGGGGATAATTCACCCCTCCACTTT
CASTRGPRTGDNSPLHF
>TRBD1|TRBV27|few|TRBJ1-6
TGTGCCAGCAGTATGGACAGGGCTCATTCTTCCCTCCACTTT
CASSMDRAHSSLHF
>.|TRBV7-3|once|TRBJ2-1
TGTGCCAGCAGCCCCGGGATAGAGCAGTTCTTC
CASSPGIEQFF
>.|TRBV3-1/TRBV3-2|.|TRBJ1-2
TGTGCCAGCAGCCAGCCGGGATTCGATTATGGCTACACCTTC
CASSQPGFDYGYTF
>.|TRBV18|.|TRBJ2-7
TGTGCCAGCTCACCACCGTACGGGAACTACGAGCAGTACTTC
CASSPPYGNYEQYF